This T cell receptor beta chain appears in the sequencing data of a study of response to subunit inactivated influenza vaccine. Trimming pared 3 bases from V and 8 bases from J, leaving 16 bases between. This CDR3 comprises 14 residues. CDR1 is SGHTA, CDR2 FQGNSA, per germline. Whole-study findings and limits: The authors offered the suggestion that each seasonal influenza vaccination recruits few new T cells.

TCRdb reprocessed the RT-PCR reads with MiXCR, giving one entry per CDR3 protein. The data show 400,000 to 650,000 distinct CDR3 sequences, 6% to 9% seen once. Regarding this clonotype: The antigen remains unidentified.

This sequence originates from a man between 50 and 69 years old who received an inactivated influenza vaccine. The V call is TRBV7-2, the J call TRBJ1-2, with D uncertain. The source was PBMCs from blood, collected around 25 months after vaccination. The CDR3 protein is CASSLRTAGEGYTF. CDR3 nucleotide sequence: TGTGCCAGCAGCTTGCGGACTGCTGGGGAGGGCTACACCTTC.